A selection of T cell receptor beta chains follows, all from one sample in a study of shared clonotypes between healthy human individuals. This table comes from immunoSEQ multiplex PCR, and its TCRdb copy is limited to in-frame clones, with some not included. Of 2 million to 2.5 million clones listed, 95% were seen once; the top ten hold around 0.13%. The specimen sequenced was naive CD4+ T cells sorted from blood. The receptors shown here come from a man aged 18-30 years in good health. The CDR3 runs from the conserved cysteine through the conserved F or W. The order of the fields is clone size, V gene, J gene, CDR3 length, D gene, CDR3 protein, CDR3 DNA. The D gene is left open where the match is weak. A clone size is listed for some rows: how often the clone was seen (once, few, many), or a class if it is expanded.

clone size: .
V gene: TRBV5-1
J gene: TRBJ1-1
CDR3 length: 13
D gene: .
CDR3 protein: CASSPRPGTEAFF
CDR3 DNA: TGCGCCAGCAGCCCGCGACCGGGAACCGAAGCTTTCTTT

clone size: once
V gene: TRBV30
J gene: TRBJ2-6
CDR3 length: 14
D gene: .
CDR3 protein: CAWSGQLGANVLTF
CDR3 DNA: TGTGCCTGGAGTGGACAACTGGGGGCCAACGTCCTGACTTTC

clone size: .
V gene: TRBV27
J gene: TRBJ2-2
CDR3 length: 15
D gene: TRBD1
CDR3 protein: CASGPQGAGTGELFF
CDR3 DNA: TGTGCCAGCGGGCCGCAGGGGGCCGGAACCGGGGAGCTGTTTTTT

clone size: .
V gene: TRBV4-1
J gene: TRBJ1-6
CDR3 length: 20
D gene: .
CDR3 protein: CASSQDQPGRGKSYNSPLHF
CDR3 DNA: TGCGCCAGCAGCCAAGATCAGCCTGGCAGGGGAAAATCCTATAATTCACCCCTCCACTTT

clone size: .
V gene: TRBV5-1
J gene: TRBJ2-7
CDR3 length: 15
D gene: TRBD2
CDR3 protein: CASTDLAGASGEQYF
CDR3 DNA: TGCGCCAGCACTGATCTAGCGGGAGCGTCCGGCGAGCAGTACTTC

clone size: .
V gene: TRBV11-3
J gene: TRBJ2-1
CDR3 length: 14
D gene: TRBD1
CDR3 protein: CASSFGQGYNEQFF
CDR3 DNA: TGTGCCAGCAGCTTTGGACAGGGCTACAATGAGCAGTTCTTC

clone size: .
V gene: TRBV10-1
J gene: TRBJ2-2
CDR3 length: 13
D gene: .
CDR3 protein: CASSSTFTGELFF
CDR3 DNA: TGCGCCAGCAGCTCTACGTTTACCGGGGAGCTGTTTTTT

clone size: .
V gene: TRBV19
J gene: TRBJ1-1
CDR3 length: 15
D gene: TRBD1
CDR3 protein: CASSWVDRVNTEAFF
CDR3 DNA: TGTGCCAGTAGTTGGGTCGACAGGGTGAACACTGAAGCTTTCTTT

clone size: .
V gene: TRBV7-9
J gene: TRBJ2-5
CDR3 length: 18
D gene: TRBD2
CDR3 protein: CASSHGLAGGGVKETQYF
CDR3 DNA: TGTGCCAGCAGCCACGGACTAGCGGGAGGTGGTGTAAAAGAGACCCAGTACTTC

clone size: .
V gene: TRBV2
J gene: TRBJ1-2
CDR3 length: 13
D gene: TRBD1
CDR3 protein: CASCGTGGYGYTF
CDR3 DNA: TGTGCCAGCTGCGGGACAGGGGGTTATGGCTACACCTTC

clone size: .
V gene: TRBV6-5
J gene: TRBJ1-1
CDR3 length: 14
D gene: TRBD1
CDR3 protein: CASSRGQAGTEAFF
CDR3 DNA: TGTGCCAGCAGCCGGGGACAGGCTGGAACTGAAGCTTTCTTT

clone size: .
V gene: TRBV2
J gene: TRBJ2-1
CDR3 length: 13
D gene: TRBD1
CDR3 protein: CASSGTEYNEQFF
CDR3 DNA: TGTGCCAGTTCCGGGACAGAGTACAATGAGCAGTTCTTC

clone size: once
V gene: TRBV5-4
J gene: TRBJ2-5
CDR3 length: 13
D gene: .
CDR3 protein: CASSLGQQETQYF
CDR3 DNA: TGTGCCAGCAGTCTGGGGCAGCAAGAGACCCAGTACTTC

clone size: once
V gene: TRBV7-9
J gene: TRBJ2-5
CDR3 length: 15
D gene: TRBD1
CDR3 protein: CASTPDRGGEETQYF
CDR3 DNA: TGTGCCAGCACGCCGGACAGGGGAGGTGAAGAGACCCAGTACTTC

clone size: .
V gene: TRBV30
J gene: TRBJ1-2
CDR3 length: 13
D gene: .
CDR3 protein: CAWSPGHLYGYTF
CDR3 DNA: TGTGCCTGGAGTCCGGGACACCTATATGGCTACACCTTC

clone size: .
V gene: TRBV6-1
J gene: TRBJ1-4
CDR3 length: 15
D gene: TRBD1
CDR3 protein: CASRKDGTGAEKLFF
CDR3 DNA: TGTGCCAGCAGGAAAGACGGGACAGGGGCTGAAAAACTGTTTTTT

clone size: .
V gene: TRBV7-2
J gene: TRBJ2-5
CDR3 length: 13
D gene: .
CDR3 protein: CASRNAAGVAQYF
CDR3 DNA: TGTGCCAGCAGGAACGCGGCAGGGGTGGCCCAGTACTTC

clone size: .
V gene: TRBV12-5
J gene: TRBJ2-7
CDR3 length: 15
D gene: TRBD1
CDR3 protein: CASGSPTGEVREQYF
CDR3 DNA: TGTGCTAGTGGTTCGCCGACAGGGGAAGTTCGAGAGCAGTACTTC

clone size: once
V gene: TRBV6-5
J gene: TRBJ2-5
CDR3 length: 16
D gene: TRBD1
CDR3 protein: CASSFGQGRFAETQYF
CDR3 DNA: TGTGCCAGCAGTTTCGGACAGGGGAGGTTCGCAGAGACCCAGTACTTC

clone size: once
V gene: TRBV15
J gene: TRBJ2-3
CDR3 length: 15
D gene: .
CDR3 protein: CATSRAVGLADTQYF
CDR3 DNA: TGTGCCACCAGCAGAGCGGTTGGGCTAGCGGATACGCAGTATTTT

clone size: .
V gene: TRBV28
J gene: TRBJ1-4
CDR3 length: 15
D gene: .
CDR3 protein: CASSPLGGPDEKLFF
CDR3 DNA: TGTGCCAGCAGCCCCCTCGGTGGGCCGGATGAAAAACTGTTTTTT

clone size: .
V gene: TRBV6-1
J gene: TRBJ2-1
CDR3 length: 16
D gene: .
CDR3 protein: CASSEGAWGSMDEQFF
CDR3 DNA: TGTGCCAGCAGTGAAGGTGCGTGGGGTTCTATGGATGAGCAGTTCTTC

clone size: .
V gene: TRBV7-2
J gene: TRBJ1-5
CDR3 length: 13
D gene: .
CDR3 protein: CASSSDSYQPQHF
CDR3 DNA: TGTGCCAGCAGCTCGGACAGTTATCAGCCCCAGCATTTT

clone size: .
V gene: TRBV5-4
J gene: TRBJ2-5
CDR3 length: 16
D gene: TRBD2
CDR3 protein: CASSPAVLAGKETQYF
CDR3 DNA: TGTGCCAGCAGCCCGGCGGTACTAGCGGGGAAAGAGACCCAGTACTTC

clone size: .
V gene: TRBV5-5
J gene: TRBJ2-3
CDR3 length: 15
D gene: TRBD2
CDR3 protein: CASSPSGFSTDTQYF
CDR3 DNA: TGTGCCAGCAGCCCTAGCGGGTTTAGCACAGATACGCAGTATTTT

clone size: .
V gene: TRBV7-9
J gene: TRBJ2-1
CDR3 length: 17
D gene: .
CDR3 protein: CASSPMTRRGTYNEQFF
CDR3 DNA: TGTGCCAGCAGCCCAATGACTAGGAGAGGCACCTACAATGAGCAGTTCTTC

clone size: .
V gene: TRBV30
J gene: TRBJ1-2
CDR3 length: 13
D gene: .
CDR3 protein: CAWTPQGGYGYTF
CDR3 DNA: TGTGCCTGGACCCCCCAAGGAGGTTATGGCTACACCTTC

clone size: .
V gene: TRBV25-1
J gene: TRBJ2-5
CDR3 length: 15
D gene: .
CDR3 protein: CASSEPTSNQETQYF
CDR3 DNA: TGTGCCAGCAGTGAACCCACTAGCAACCAAGAGACCCAGTACTTC

clone size: .
V gene: TRBV2
J gene: TRBJ2-2
CDR3 length: 14
D gene: TRBD1
CDR3 protein: CASSRQGPTGELFF
CDR3 DNA: TGTGCCAGCAGTCGACAGGGACCCACCGGGGAGCTGTTTTTT

clone size: .
V gene: TRBV6-5
J gene: TRBJ2-7
CDR3 length: 15
D gene: .
CDR3 protein: CASGPRPDGSVGQYF
CDR3 DNA: TGTGCCAGTGGGCCCCGACCGGACGGCAGTGTAGGGCAGTACTTC

clone size: .
V gene: TRBV6-5
J gene: TRBJ1-6
CDR3 length: 16
D gene: .
CDR3 protein: CASSYRPRQTNSPLHF
CDR3 DNA: TGTGCCAGCAGTTACCGCCCCCGACAGACCAATTCACCCCTCCACTTT

clone size: once
V gene: TRBV15
J gene: TRBJ2-7
CDR3 length: 17
D gene: TRBD2
CDR3 protein: CATSRGGTSGSLYEQYF
CDR3 DNA: TGTGCCACCAGCAGAGGGGGGACTAGCGGCTCCTTGTACGAGCAGTACTTC

clone size: once
V gene: TRBV30
J gene: TRBJ2-5
CDR3 length: 13
D gene: .
CDR3 protein: CAWSAGPRETQYF
CDR3 DNA: TGTGCCTGGAGTGCAGGACCTCGGGAGACCCAGTACTTC

clone size: .
V gene: TRBV19
J gene: TRBJ1-2
CDR3 length: 13
D gene: .
CDR3 protein: CASSTGRLYGYTF
CDR3 DNA: TGTGCCAGTAGTACGGGACGTCTTTATGGCTACACCTTC

clone size: .
V gene: TRBV28
J gene: TRBJ2-7
CDR3 length: 14
D gene: TRBD2
CDR3 protein: CASGTSGSIYEQYF
CDR3 DNA: TGTGCCAGCGGGACTAGCGGTTCCATTTACGAGCAGTACTTC

clone size: .
V gene: TRBV21-1
J gene: TRBJ2-7
CDR3 length: 21
D gene: .
CDR3 protein: CASSKGLQYGETYSSPYEQYF
CDR3 DNA: TGTGCCAGCAGCAAAGGCCTTCAGTACGGCGAGACCTATTCTAGTCCCTACGAGCAGTACTTC

clone size: .
V gene: TRBV2
J gene: TRBJ2-1
CDR3 length: 14
D gene: TRBD1
CDR3 protein: CASSPDRGRNEQFF
CDR3 DNA: TGTGCCAGCAGTCCGGACAGGGGCCGCAATGAGCAGTTCTTC

clone size: .
V gene: TRBV30
J gene: TRBJ2-4
CDR3 length: 13
D gene: TRBD2
CDR3 protein: CAIRSGAKNIQYF
CDR3 DNA: TGTGCCATAAGGAGCGGGGCGAAAAACATTCAGTACTTC

clone size: .
V gene: TRBV18
J gene: TRBJ2-7
CDR3 length: 13
D gene: .
CDR3 protein: CASSPAALDEQYF
CDR3 DNA: TGTGCCAGCTCACCGGCGGCCCTCGACGAGCAGTACTTC

clone size: .
V gene: TRBV5-4
J gene: TRBJ2-6
CDR3 length: 14
D gene: .
CDR3 protein: CASSRESGANVLTF
CDR3 DNA: TGTGCCAGCAGTCGGGAGTCTGGGGCCAACGTCCTGACTTTC

clone size: .
V gene: TRBV2
J gene: TRBJ1-1
CDR3 length: 13
D gene: TRBD1
CDR3 protein: CASSGTVNTEAFF
CDR3 DNA: TGTGCCAGCAGCGGGACAGTAAACACTGAAGCTTTCTTT

clone size: .
V gene: TRBV19
J gene: TRBJ2-7
CDR3 length: 12
D gene: .
CDR3 protein: CASSTTGSEQYF
CDR3 DNA: TGTGCCAGTAGTACCACAGGGAGCGAGCAGTACTTC

clone size: once
V gene: TRBV7-2
J gene: TRBJ2-7
CDR3 length: 17
D gene: TRBD1
CDR3 protein: CASSPIQGAMAFYEQYF
CDR3 DNA: TGTGCCAGCAGCCCTATCCAGGGGGCTATGGCCTTCTACGAGCAGTACTTC

clone size: .
V gene: TRBV7-2
J gene: TRBJ2-1
CDR3 length: 12
D gene: .
CDR3 protein: CASSLVPGEQFF
CDR3 DNA: TGTGCCAGCAGCTTAGTCCCGGGTGAGCAGTTCTTC

clone size: .
V gene: TRBV11-2
J gene: TRBJ2-7
CDR3 length: 13
D gene: TRBD1
CDR3 protein: CASSPGQGYEQYF
CDR3 DNA: TGTGCCAGCAGCCCGGGACAGGGCTACGAGCAGTACTTC